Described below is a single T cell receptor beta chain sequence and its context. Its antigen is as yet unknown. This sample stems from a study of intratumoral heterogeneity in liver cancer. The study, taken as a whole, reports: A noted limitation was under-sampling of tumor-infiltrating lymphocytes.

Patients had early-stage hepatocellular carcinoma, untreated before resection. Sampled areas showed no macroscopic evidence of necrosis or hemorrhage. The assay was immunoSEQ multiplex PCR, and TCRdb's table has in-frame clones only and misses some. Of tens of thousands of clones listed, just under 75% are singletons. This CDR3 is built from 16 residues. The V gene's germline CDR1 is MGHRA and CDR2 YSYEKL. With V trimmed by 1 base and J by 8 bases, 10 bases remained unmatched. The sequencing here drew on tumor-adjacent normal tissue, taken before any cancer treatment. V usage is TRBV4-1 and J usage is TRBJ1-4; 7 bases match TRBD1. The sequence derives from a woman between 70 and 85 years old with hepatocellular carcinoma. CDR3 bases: TGCGCCAGCAGCCAAGGCAGGGGGGGGCGGCGAGAAAAACTGTTTTTT. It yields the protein CASSQGRGGRREKLFF.